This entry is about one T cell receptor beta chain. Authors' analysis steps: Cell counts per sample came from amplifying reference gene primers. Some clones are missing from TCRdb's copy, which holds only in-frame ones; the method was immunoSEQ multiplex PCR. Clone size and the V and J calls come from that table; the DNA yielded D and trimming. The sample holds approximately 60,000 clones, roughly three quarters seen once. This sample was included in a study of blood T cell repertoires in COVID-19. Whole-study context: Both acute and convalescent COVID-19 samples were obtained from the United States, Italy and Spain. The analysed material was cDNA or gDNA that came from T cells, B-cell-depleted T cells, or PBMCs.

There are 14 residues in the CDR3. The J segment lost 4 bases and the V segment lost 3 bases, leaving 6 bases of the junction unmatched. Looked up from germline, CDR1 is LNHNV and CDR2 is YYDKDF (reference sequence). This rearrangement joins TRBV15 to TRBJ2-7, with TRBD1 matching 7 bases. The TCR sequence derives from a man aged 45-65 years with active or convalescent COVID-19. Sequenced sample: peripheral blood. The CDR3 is CATSRGDRVYEQYF. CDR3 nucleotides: TGTGCCACCAGCAGGGGGGACAGAGTTTACGAGCAGTACTTC.